The 28 T cell receptor beta chains below come from one sample, sequenced in a study of T cells in Graves' hyperthyroidism and ophthalmopathy. RNA transcripts provided the source from which TCR beta CDR3 regions were amplified. TCR CDR3 underwent first-round RT-PCR with the HTBI primer set. TCRdb fed the multiplex PCR reads into MiXCR, producing one record per CDR3 protein. The repertoire holds roughly 500,000 distinct CDR3 sequences, with 24% as singletons. Source material: blood. The receptors originated from a woman aged 25-40 years with Graves' ophthalmopathy.

Many counts were recorded for this clonotype. The chain joins TRBV7-8 to TRBJ2-7; D assignment may be TRBD1 or TRBD2 (5 bases each). V was cut by 4 bases and J by 7 bases, with 14 bases left in between. The CDR3 consists of 13 residues. CDR1 is SGHVS and CDR2 is FQNEAQ in the germline V gene. For the CDR3, the DNA is TGTGCCAGCAGCTATGGGACGGGTAGGGAGCAGTACTTC. This codes for CASSYGTGREQYF. Combining the CDR3 with reference TRBV7-8 and TRBJ2-7 gives the whole variable domain GAGVSQSPRYKVAKRGQDVALRCDPISGHVSLFWYQQALGQGPEFLTYFQNEAQLDKSGLPSDRFFAERPEGSVSTLKIQRTQQEDSAVYLCASSYGTGREQYFGPGTRLTVT.

This clonotype was observed at least ten times. DNA for the CDR3: TGTGCCAGCAGCTTAGAGGACAGGGCGGGAAACATTCAGTACTTC. It specifies CASSLEDRAGNIQYF. The chain couples TRBV7-2 to TRBJ2-4; 8 bases fit TRBD1. CDR3 length: 15 residues. With V trimmed by 1 base and J by 6 bases, 5 bases remained unmatched. Germline loops: CDR1 SGHTA, CDR2 FQGNSA.

This clonotype was detected only a few times. This chain uses TRBV15 with TRBJ1-1; D not certain. The CDR3 covers 12 residues. Germline loops: CDR1 LNHNV, CDR2 YYDKDF (reference sequence). The germline V and J ends were trimmed by 8 bases and 10 bases, with 17 bases remaining between them. The CDR3 region is CATQEGGGGAFF. The CDR3 nucleotides read TGTGCCACCCAGGAGGGTGGTGGAGGAGCTTTCTTT.

The rearrangement uses TRBV6-1 and TRBJ2-7; D unclear. The CDR3 sequence is 12 residues long. V lost 6 bases and J lost 3, with 9 bases in between. Per the germline V gene, CDR1 is MNHNS and CDR2 is SASEGT. The CDR3 loop is CASSRSDYEQYF. The DNA of the CDR3 is TGTGCCAGCAGCCGCTCTGACTACGAGCAGTACTTC.

This clonotype was picked up a small number of times. V is TRBV20-1 and J is TRBJ1-2; D is unclear. CDR3 size: 13 residues. Between the trimmed V and J ends, which lost 4 bases and 5 bases, there was a span of 14 bases. The V gene's germline CDR1 is DFQATT and CDR2 SNEGSKA (reference sequence). The CDR3 bases are TGCAGTGCTACCCTTGCGCTGCCGTATGGCTACACCTTC. This codes for CSATLALPYGYTF.

This sequence joins TRBV2 and TRBJ2-5; the match to TRBD1 covers 9 bases. CDR1 and CDR2 from the germline V gene are SNHLY and FYNNEI. V lost 8 bases, J lost 5 bases, and 9 bases stayed unmatched. This CDR3 contains 14 residues. For the CDR3, the DNA is TGTGCCAGCTCCCGCGGGACAGGGATGGAGACCCAGTACTTC. Residues: CASSRGTGMETQYF.

This clonotype was counted many times. The chain joins TRBV14 to TRBJ1-1, with a tentative D call TRBD1 (5 bases). Germline V gives CDR1 SGHDN, CDR2 FVKESK. The V end lost 4 bases, the J end lost 4 bases, and 13 bases lay between the germline ends. This CDR3 has 14 amino acids. CDR3 amino acids: CASSRVGGSTEAFF. Here the CDR3 DNA reads TGTGCCAGCAGCCGCGTCGGGGGAAGCACTGAAGCTTTCTTT.

There are many counts of this clonotype. The junction differs from germline at one of its ends, possibly a read error. The chain couples TRBV12-3 or TRBV12-4 to TRBJ1-1; 10 nucleotides match TRBD1. There are 13 residues in the CDR3. Here the CDR3 DNA reads TGTGCCAGCAGAGCCGACCAGGGACAGGGGAGTCTCTTT. Its protein product is CASRADQGQGSLF.

This clonotype was picked up many times. The chain combines TRBV2 with TRBJ2-5; the D call may be TRBD1 or TRBD2 (5 bases each). The CDR3 runs 15 residues. Germline V CDR1 and CDR2: SNHLY, FYNNEI. With 7 bases removed from V and 1 base from J, the gap between germline ends came to 16 bases. CDR3 residues: CASTGVWDPQETQYF. In DNA, the CDR3 is TGTGCCAGCACCGGGGTGTGGGACCCCCAAGAGACCCAGTACTTC.

This clonotype has ten or more counts. The V gene is TRBV20-1, the J gene TRBJ2-7; TRBD1 matches at 9 bases. After removal of 6 bases from V and 3 bases from J, the junction contained 6 bases not matched to a gene. CDR1 is DFQATT and CDR2 is SNEGSKA in the germline V gene (reference sequence). The CDR3 is made up of 13 amino acids. DNA of the CDR3: TGCAGTGCCAACAGGGGGCCCAGCTACGAGCAGTACTTC. Translating gives CSANRGPSYEQYF.

This clonotype was observed a few times. J is TRBJ1-1 and V is TRBV30; possible D gene TRBD1, 6 bases. In germline, CDR1 is GTSNPN, CDR2 SVGIG (reference sequence). Trimming took 4 bases from V and 1 from J, leaving 10 bases between them. The CDR3 length is 13 residues. CDR3 nucleotide sequence: TGTGCCTGGAATGGACAGCCGAACACTGAAGCTTTCTTT. It encodes CAWNGQPNTEAFF.

This clonotype was counted at least ten times. The genes are TRBV6-1 and TRBJ1-2; D is uncertain. The germline gives CDR1 MNHNS, CDR2 SASEGT. CDR3 length equals 15 residues. The V end lost 2 bases, the J end lost 4 bases, and 14 bases lay between the germline ends. The DNA of the CDR3 is TGTGCCAGCAGTGAATATGCAGTAGTTGGCTATGGCTACACCTTC. This encodes CASSEYAVVGYGYTF.

The chain carries TRBV10-3 and TRBJ1-2; TRBD1 matches at 7 bases. There are 12 residues in the CDR3. V lost 7 bases, J lost 3 bases, and 2 bases stayed unmatched. Germline loops: CDR1 ENHRY, CDR2 SYGVKD. In DNA form, the CDR3 reads TGTGCCATCAACGACAGGGACTATGGCTACACCTTC. Translated, it gives CAINDRDYGYTF.

At least ten counts were recorded for this clonotype. The CDR3 nucleotides read TGTGCCAGCAGTTTAATAGGGCTAGTTCGCGAGCAGTACTTC. Its protein product is CASSLIGLVREQYF. The V and J genes are TRBV12-3 or TRBV12-4 and TRBJ2-7; D not certain. This CDR3 is 14 amino acids long. V dropped 2 bases and J dropped 6 bases, with 14 bases sitting between them.

This clonotype has a count of ten or more. This sequence joins TRBV6-1 and TRBJ2-7; no firm D call. The CDR3 consists of 13 residues. The germline CDR1 and CDR2 sequences are MNHNS and SASEGT. The V and J ends lost 3 bases and 0 bases respectively, with 6 bases between them. This chain's CDR3 is CASSDPGSYEQYF. The CDR3, as DNA: TGTGCCAGCAGTGACCCGGGCTCCTACGAGCAGTACTTC.

This clonotype was seen only a few times. The CDR3 protein is CASSAPYGTGMNTEAFF. The CDR3 DNA follows: TGTGCCAGCAGTGCGCCGTATGGGACAGGGATGAACACTGAAGCTTTCTTT. J is TRBJ1-1 and V is TRBV6-1; TRBD1 aligns across 9 bases. The ends lost 4 bases at V and 0 bases at J; junction bases unmatched: 9. Germline loops: CDR1 MNHNS, CDR2 SASEGT. This CDR3 contains 17 residues.

This clonotype was picked up many times. The chain recombines TRBV9 with TRBJ2-2; no firm D call. V lost 4 bases, J lost 3 bases, and 10 bases lay in between. CDR1 is SGDLS, CDR2 YYNGEE, per germline. The CDR3 spans 14 residues. CDR3 in amino acids: CASSTHTDTGELFF. For the CDR3, the DNA is TGTGCCAGCAGCACGCACACGGACACCGGGGAGCTGTTTTTT. Complete variable domain (other parts from reference TRBV9 and TRBJ2-2): DSGVTQTPKHLITATGQRVTLRCSPRSGDLSVYWYQQSLDQGLQFLIQYYNGEERAKGNILERFSAQQFPDLHSELNLSSLELGDSALYFCASSTHTDTGELFFGEGSRLTVL.

V and J are TRBV7-2 and TRBJ2-5; D gene uncertain. Per the germline V gene, CDR1 is SGHTA and CDR2 is FQGNSA. The CDR3 loop spans 12 amino acids. The CDR3 protein is CVISFFGETQYF. DNA for the CDR3: TGTGTCATCAGCTTCTTCGGGGAGACCCAGTACTTC.

This clonotype was recorded at least ten times. J is TRBJ2-6 and V is TRBV6-1; D uncertain. CDR1 and CDR2 (germline): MNHNS, SASEGT. The CDR3 length is 16 residues. With 8 bases removed from V and 3 bases from J, the gap between germline ends came to 17 bases. DNA for the CDR3: TGTGCCAGCCGCGGCCTCCTCGGTCATGGGGCCAACGTCCTGACTTTC. Amino acids: CASRGLLGHGANVLTF.

The genes are TRBV4-2 and TRBJ2-7; D could derive from TRBD1 or TRBD2 (5 bases each). V lost 0 bases and J 4 bases, leaving 16 bases between the germline ends. The CDR3 is 16 amino acids. Germline CDR1 reads LGHNA; CDR2 reads YNFKEQ. The CDR3, as DNA: TGTGCCAGCAGCCAAGATGGGGGACCCACGAAATACGAGCAGTACTTC. It encodes CASSQDGGPTKYEQYF.

The CDR3 coding sequence is TGTGCCAGCAGTGAAGTCGGCGGGGGGAGCACAGATACGCAGTATTTT. Its protein is CASSEVGGGSTDTQYF. The J gene is TRBJ2-3, the V gene TRBV6-1; 8 bases are a match to TRBD2. Per germline, CDR1 MNHNS and CDR2 SASEGT. After removal of 1 base from V and 0 bases from J, the junction contained 3 bases not matched to a gene. CDR3 length: 16 residues.

This clonotype came up a few times. This chain links TRBV3-1 with TRBJ1-1; D perhaps matches TRBD1 (6 bases). This CDR3 has 14 amino acids. Per the germline V gene, CDR1 is LGHDT and CDR2 is YNNKEL (reference sequence). The V end lost 0 bases, the J end lost 8 bases, and 13 bases lay between the germline ends. The CDR3 here is CASSQEGGGVEAFF. DNA of the CDR3: TGTGCCAGCAGCCAAGAAGGGGGGGGCGTCGAAGCTTTCTTT.

The chain recombines TRBV5-1 with TRBJ2-2; D could derive from TRBD1 or TRBD2 (5 bases each). The CDR3 has 13 amino acids. CDR1 is SGHRS, CDR2 YFSETQ, per germline. Trimming shortened V by 10 bases and J by 0 bases, and 10 bases separated the two germline ends. The CDR3 reads CASGDANTGELFF. For the CDR3, the DNA is TGCGCCTCCGGGGACGCGAACACCGGGGAGCTGTTTTTT. The complete variable domain, with remaining parts taken from reference TRBV5-1 and TRBJ2-2, reads KAGVTQTPRYLIKTRGQQVTLSCSPISGHRSVSWYQQTPGQGLQFLFEYFSETQRNKGNFPGRFSGRQFSNSRSEMNVSTLELGDSALYLCASGDANTGELFFGEGSRLTVL.

The V gene is TRBV11-2, the J gene TRBJ1-2, with 8 bases that match TRBD1. This CDR3 has 16 amino acids. V trimming: 1 base; J trimming: 4 bases; junction bases outside the gene matches: 8. CDR1 and CDR2 from the germline V gene are SGHAT and FQNNGV. CDR3 nucleotide sequence: TGTGCCAGCAGCTTAGGTCCAGGGGGCTTTATCTATGGCTACACCTTC. Translated, it gives CASSLGPGGFIYGYTF. Based on the CDR3 plus reference TRBV11-2 and TRBJ1-2, the full variable domain is EAGVAQSPRYKIIEKRQSVAFWCNPISGHATLYWYQQILGQGPKLLIQFQNNGVVDDSQLPKDRFSAERLKGVDSTLKIQPAKLEDSAVYLCASSLGPGGFIYGYTFGSGTRLTVV.

This clonotype turned up a few times. This chain joins TRBV4-1 and TRBJ2-5; D call uncertain. V lost 1 base to trimming and J lost 7 bases, with 10 bases between them. Germline V gene lookup returns CDR1 MGHRA and CDR2 YSYEKL. The CDR3 is 13 residues long. The CDR3 spells CASSQGFAATQYF. As DNA, the CDR3 is TGCGCCAGCAGCCAAGGTTTCGCGGCGACCCAGTACTTC.

This clonotype came up many times. The chain uses TRBV20-1 and TRBJ2-7, with D possibly matching TRBD2 (5 bases). There are 17 residues in the CDR3. Germline CDR1 reads DFQATT; CDR2 reads SNEGSKA (reference sequence). V lost 3 bases to trimming and J lost 3 bases, with 24 bases between them. The chain's CDR3 is CSASIVVASLTHYEQYF. CDR3 in DNA: TGCAGTGCTAGTATTGTTGTGGCTAGCCTCACTCACTACGAGCAGTACTTC.

This clonotype appeared a single time. In this CDR3 the conserved last residue, phenylalanine or tryptophan, is missing, so a read error is likely. V is TRBV5-4 and J is TRBJ1-5; the D is unclear. The CDR3 covers 13 residues. The germline V and J ends were trimmed by 2 bases and 0 bases, with 3 bases remaining between them. In germline, CDR1 is SGHNT, CDR2 YYREEE (reference sequence). The CDR3 reads CASSFDSNQPQHL. The CDR3 DNA is TGTGCCAGCAGCTTTGATAGCAATCAGCCCCAGCATCTT.

This clonotype occurred many times. The chain uses TRBV15 and TRBJ1-2; a possible D gene is TRBD1 (6 bases). The germline V and J ends were trimmed by 5 bases and 8 bases, with 15 bases remaining between them. The CDR3 is 13 amino acids. Germline CDR1 LNHNV, CDR2 YYDKDF (reference sequence). CDR3 amino acids: CATSPTAGDGYTF. The CDR3, as DNA: TGTGCCACCAGCCCTACGGCAGGGGACGGCTACACCTTC.